One and the same sample provided the 20 T cell receptor beta chains below, sequenced in a study of T cells in Graves' hyperthyroidism and ophthalmopathy. Researchers took RNA transcripts and amplified the TCR beta CDR3 regions from them. TCR CDR3 underwent first-round RT-PCR with the HTBI primer set. TCRdb re-derived calls from the multiplex PCR reads in MiXCR, one entry per CDR3 protein. The data contain about 270,000 distinct CDR3 sequences, about 20% of them seen just once; the ten biggest clones take up around 65%. What was sequenced was blood. The receptors were gathered from a man aged 25 to 45 with Graves' ophthalmopathy.

This chain joins TRBV18 and TRBJ1-4, with unresolved D. Germline V gene data show CDR1 as KGHSH and CDR2 as LQKENI. This CDR3 is 15 amino acids long. Trimming removed 5 bases from V and 0 bases from J, with 10 bases in between. CDR3 in amino acids: CASSSEYTTNEKLFF. The CDR3 bases are TGTGCCAGCTCATCCGAATATACAACTAATGAAAAACTGTTTTTT. Filled out from reference TRBV18 and TRBJ1-4, the complete variable domain reads NAGVMQNPRHLVRRRGQEARLRCSPMKGHSHVYWYRQLPEEGLKFMVYLQKENIIDESGMPKERFSAEFPKEGPSILRIQQVVRGDSAAYFCASSSEYTTNEKLFFGSGTQLSVL.

This clonotype was detected many times. This chain connects TRBV3-1 to TRBJ1-1; D call uncertain. Trimming left V 4 bases short and J 6 bases short, with 9 bases between. This CDR3 region has 12 residues. Germline CDR1 LGHDT, CDR2 YNNKEL (reference sequence). Written as DNA, the CDR3 is TGTGCCAGCAGCCCGGCGTCGTCTGAAGCTTTCTTT. Translation gives CASSPASSEAFF.

This clonotype was observed a handful of times. The rearrangement uses TRBV28 and TRBJ2-7, with D perhaps assigned TRBD1 or TRBD2 (6 bases each). Germline assignment: CDR1 MDHEN and CDR2 SYDVKM. The CDR3 has 15 residues. Trimming left V 1 base short and J 3 bases short, with 13 bases between. CDR3 nucleotide sequence: TGTGCCAGCAGTTTATCGGGGGCGAACAACTACGAGCAGTACTTC. Translated: CASSLSGANNYEQYF.

This clonotype was observed a handful of times. The V gene is TRBV7-8, the J gene TRBJ2-4; TRBD2 aligns across 10 bases. The germline V gene has CDR1 SGHVS and CDR2 FQNEAQ. The CDR3 is 18 amino acids. V lost 2 bases, J lost 1 base, and 8 bases stayed unmatched. Here the CDR3 DNA reads TGTGCCAGCAGCTTAACCCTCAGCGGGAGGGAGGCCAAAAACATTCAGTACTTC. Its protein is CASSLTLSGREAKNIQYF.

In this sample, this clonotype turned up a few times. The CDR3 is CASSPGTLGRSNQPQHF. As DNA, the CDR3 is TGTGCCAGCAGTCCCGGGACCCTGGGACGTAGCAATCAGCCCCAGCATTTT. This sequence joins TRBV6-1 and TRBJ1-5; tentative D call: TRBD1 (5 bases). V was cut by 5 bases and J by 0 bases, with 17 bases left in between. This CDR3 contains 17 residues. Germline-derived CDR1 and CDR2 are MNHNS and SASEGT.

The V call is TRBV27, the J call TRBJ2-1; weak D call: TRBD2 (7 bases). This CDR3 spans 16 amino acids. Germline V gene sequence: CDR1 MNHEY, CDR2 SMNVEV (reference sequence). V was trimmed by 6 bases and J by 4 bases, leaving 19 bases between them. In nucleotides, the CDR3 is TGTGCCAGCAGGGTTTTGAACGGGGGGCTTTACAATGAGCAGTTCTTC. Residues: CASRVLNGGLYNEQFF.

This clonotype was observed a few times. The chain has TRBV30 and TRBJ2-1; 9 bases agree with TRBD1. This CDR3 contains 16 residues. Germline trimming cut 4 bases from V and 7 bases from J; bases unmatched to any gene: 14. Germline loops: CDR1 GTSNPN, CDR2 SVGIG (reference sequence). Written as DNA, the CDR3 is TGTGCCTGGACCCTTCCCGGGACAGGGTTGAGGAATGAGCAGTTCTTC. Protein sequence: CAWTLPGTGLRNEQFF.

Notes on this clonotype: One end of the junction is discordant with germline, which a read error may explain. This chain uses TRBV11-3 with TRBJ2-2, with 8 bases matching TRBD2. This CDR3 is 17 amino acids long. Germline loops: CDR1 SGHNT, CDR2 YENEEA. CDR3 coding DNA: TGTGCCATCAGCTTAGACCCCGGCCTAGCGGGTGTCGGGGAGCTGTTTTTT. It specifies CAISLDPGLAGVGELFF.

This clonotype turned up a few times. V gene TRBV28 combines with J gene TRBJ2-4; the match to TRBD1 covers 8 bases. CDR3 length: 17 residues. The V gene end was trimmed by 5 bases and the J gene end by 3 bases; junction bases not matched to a gene: 12. Germline assignment: CDR1 MDHEN and CDR2 SYDVKM. The CDR3 DNA sequence: TGTGCCAGCAGTCCGGCGGGGCAGGGGGCGGTCAAAAACATTCAGTACTTC. Encoded protein: CASSPAGQGAVKNIQYF.

This clonotype was recorded at least ten times. This sequence joins TRBV5-1 and TRBJ2-1; 8 bases agree with TRBD2. CDR3 size: 17 residues. V lost 4 bases, J lost 3 bases, and 12 bases stayed unmatched. Germline V gene data show CDR1 as SGHRS and CDR2 as YFSETQ. The CDR3 spells CASSPEPVAGFYNEQFF. DNA for the CDR3: TGCGCCAGCAGCCCTGAACCCGTAGCGGGATTCTACAATGAGCAGTTCTTC.

The chain recombines TRBV12-3 or TRBV12-4 with TRBJ2-1; D might be TRBD2 (5 bases). V lost 5 bases to trimming and J lost 5 bases, with 19 bases between them. The length of the CDR3 is 16 residues. The CDR3 nucleotides are TGTGCCAGCAGTCGCTACAGCAGGAGGTTTAACAATGAGCAGTTCTTC. Translation: CASSRYSRRFNNEQFF.

As DNA, the CDR3 is TGCGCCAGCGGCGGAACAGGGAACTACAATGAGCAGTTCTTC. Protein sequence: CASGGTGNYNEQFF. The V call is TRBV5-1, the J call TRBJ2-1, with a tentative D call TRBD1 (6 bases). Trimming took 7 bases from V and 3 from J, leaving 14 bases between them. Germline CDR1 reads SGHRS; CDR2 reads YFSETQ. This CDR3 contains 14 residues.

With regard to this clonotype: A read error is possible here, since a much larger clone lies one base away. V is TRBV5-1 and J is TRBJ2-7; D tentatively fits TRBD1 or TRBD2 (6 bases each). The CDR3 spans 17 residues. Trimming cost V 2 bases and J 3 bases, with 21 bases left between them. The germline V gene has CDR1 SGHRS and CDR2 YFSETQ. This CDR3 is CASSFDYAGGLSYEQYF. The CDR3, as DNA: TGCGCCAGCAGCTTCGATTACGCCGGGGGCCTTAGCTACGAGCAGTACTTC.

The chain combines TRBV29-1 with TRBJ1-1; D not resolved. CDR1 is SQVTM, CDR2 ANQGSEA, per germline. CDR3 size: 13 residues. Trimming took off 4 bases at V and 4 bases at J, with 13 bases between the two ends. The CDR3 DNA reads TGCAGCGTTGGTATACCCGCGGCCACTGAAGCTTTCTTT. Its protein is CSVGIPAATEAFF.

This clonotype was counted at least ten times. The genes are TRBV11-2 and TRBJ2-1; possible D gene TRBD2, 6 bases. CDR1 is SGHAT, CDR2 FQNNGV, per germline. The ends were cut back, 1 base at V and 6 bases at J, with 13 bases in the middle. This CDR3 is built from 15 residues. The CDR3 nucleotides are TGTGCCAGCAGCTTAGGAACCGGGACTTTCAATGAGCAGTTCTTC. Amino acids: CASSLGTGTFNEQFF.

This clonotype was detected many times. The chain combines TRBV3-1 with TRBJ2-5, with 9 bases that match TRBD1. CDR1 is LGHDT and CDR2 is YNNKEL in the germline V gene (reference sequence). The CDR3 runs to 14 residues. Unmatched junction bases numbered 3, after V lost 3 bases and J lost 4 bases. The CDR3 DNA sequence: TGTGCCAGCAGCCACCCGGACAGGGGAGAGACCCAGTACTTC. As protein: CASSHPDRGETQYF.

This clonotype was counted many times. The chain employs TRBV27 and TRBJ2-5, with D tentatively TRBD1 (6 bases). The CDR3 consists of 15 residues. Germline V gene lookup returns CDR1 MNHEY and CDR2 SMNVEV (reference sequence). Trimming took 6 bases from V and 4 from J, leaving 18 bases between them. The CDR3 sequence: CASRPGVAVRETQYF. The CDR3 nucleotides are TGTGCCAGCAGGCCAGGGGTGGCGGTGAGAGAGACCCAGTACTTC.

This clonotype appeared a few times. The gene calls are TRBV7-2 and TRBJ2-5, with a weak D call TRBD2 (6 bases). The CDR3 sequence is 16 residues long. Trimming left V 4 bases short and J 3 bases short, with 18 bases between. CDR1 is SGHTA, CDR2 FQGNSA, per germline. As DNA, the CDR3 is TGTGCCAGCAGCTCAAACGCCCCGGGACTTGAAGAGACCCAGTACTTC. Translation gives CASSSNAPGLEETQYF.

The chain uses TRBV24-1 and TRBJ2-3; unclear D gene. CDR1 is KGHDR, CDR2 SFDVKD, per germline. The CDR3 is 14 amino acids. V was pared by 9 bases and J by 0 bases, with 12 bases between. CDR3 amino acids: CATAGRVSTDTQYF. As DNA, the CDR3 is TGTGCCACCGCTGGACGGGTTAGCACAGATACGCAGTATTTT.

The chain carries TRBV6-1 and TRBJ1-2, with 7 bases identical to TRBD1. V dropped 6 bases and J dropped 7; count of bases not matched to a gene: 14. Germline values: CDR1 MNHNS, CDR2 SASEGT. This CDR3 spans 15 amino acids. CDR3: CASRDPSWAGGGYTF. The CDR3 DNA sequence: TGTGCCAGCAGAGACCCGTCGTGGGCAGGGGGTGGCTACACCTTC.